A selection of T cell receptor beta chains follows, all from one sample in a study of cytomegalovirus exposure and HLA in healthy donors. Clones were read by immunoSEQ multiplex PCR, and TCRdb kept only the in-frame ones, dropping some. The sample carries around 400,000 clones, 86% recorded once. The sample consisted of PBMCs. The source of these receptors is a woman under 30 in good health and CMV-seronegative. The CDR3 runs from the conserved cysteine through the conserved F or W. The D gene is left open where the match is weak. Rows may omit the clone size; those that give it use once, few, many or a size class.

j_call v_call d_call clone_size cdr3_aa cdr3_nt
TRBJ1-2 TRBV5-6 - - CASSLERNYGYTF TGTGCCAGCAGCTTGGAACGGAACTATGGCTACACCTTC
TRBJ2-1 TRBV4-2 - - CASSQDTTSGDEQFF TGTGCCAGCAGCCAAGATACCACTAGTGGCGATGAGCAGTTCTTC
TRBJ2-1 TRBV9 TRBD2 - CASSPQPGLAGDGEQFF TGTGCCAGCAGCCCTCAGCCTGGACTAGCGGGAGATGGCGAGCAGTTCTTC
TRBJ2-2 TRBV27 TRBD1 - CASSLWSGGDTGELFF TGTGCCAGCAGTTTATGGTCAGGGGGCGACACCGGGGAGCTGTTTTTT
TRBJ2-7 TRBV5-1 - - CASSLALGRAYEQYF TGCGCCAGCAGCTTGGCCCTGGGCAGAGCATACGAGCAGTACTTC
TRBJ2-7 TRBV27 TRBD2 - CASSLLAVTSSYEQYF TGTGCCAGCAGTTTACTAGCGGTGACCTCTTCCTACGAGCAGTACTTC
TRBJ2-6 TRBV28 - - CASSLFRGYSGANVLTF TGTGCCAGCAGTTTATTCCGCGGATACTCTGGGGCCAACGTCCTGACTTTC
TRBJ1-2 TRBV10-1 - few CASSGRAGAGYTF TGCGCCAGCAGTGGGCGCGCAGGGGCTGGCTACACCTTC
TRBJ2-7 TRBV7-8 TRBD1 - CASSRPRTGGSEQYF TGTGCCAGCAGCCGCCCCCGGACAGGGGGCTCCGAGCAGTACTTC
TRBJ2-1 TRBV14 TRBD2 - CASSHLGLAGGALNEQFF TGTGCCAGCAGCCACCTAGGACTAGCGGGAGGCGCTCTGAATGAGCAGTTCTTC
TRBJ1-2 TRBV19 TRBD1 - CASSGRQGRDGYTF TGTGCCAGTAGTGGTCGACAGGGGAGGGATGGCTACACCTTC
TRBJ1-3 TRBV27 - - CASSPGQSSGNTIYF TGTGCCAGCAGTCCAGGACAGAGCTCTGGAAACACCATATATTTT
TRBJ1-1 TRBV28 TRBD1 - CASSVVGTGGFDTEAFF TGTGCCAGCAGTGTTGTCGGGACAGGGGGCTTCGACACTGAAGCTTTCTTT
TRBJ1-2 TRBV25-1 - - CASSEEREDYGYTF TGTGCCAGCAGTGAAGAACGAGAGGACTATGGCTACACCTTC
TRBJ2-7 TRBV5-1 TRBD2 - CASSPTSGSYEQYF TGCGCCAGCAGCCCGACTAGCGGCTCCTACGAGCAGTACTTC
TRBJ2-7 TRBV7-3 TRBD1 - CASSWGQGYEQYF TGTGCCAGCAGCTGGGGACAGGGCTACGAGCAGTACTTC
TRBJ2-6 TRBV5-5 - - CASSSGSGANVLTF TGTGCCAGCAGCTCGGGCTCTGGGGCCAACGTCCTGACTTTC
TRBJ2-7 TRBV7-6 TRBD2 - CASSLGLAGRYEQYF TGTGCCAGCAGCTTAGGGCTAGCGGGGCGCTACGAGCAGTACTTC
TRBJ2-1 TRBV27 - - CASSPSGSYNEQFF TGTGCCAGTAGCCCCAGCGGGTCCTACAATGAGCAGTTCTTC
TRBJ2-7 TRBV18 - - CASSPWSVLNEQYF TGTGCCAGCTCACCCTGGTCGGTTCTCAACGAGCAGTACTTC
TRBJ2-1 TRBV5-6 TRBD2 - CASSPGLAGYNEQFF TGTGCCAGCAGCCCAGGACTAGCGGGTTACAATGAGCAGTTCTTC
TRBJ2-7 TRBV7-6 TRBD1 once CASSSRQGGEQYF TGTGCCAGCAGCTCCAGACAGGGGGGCGAGCAGTACTTC
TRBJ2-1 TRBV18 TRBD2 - CASSPPRGTAYNEQFF TGTGCCAGCTCACCACCGCGGGGGACCGCCTACAATGAGCAGTTCTTC
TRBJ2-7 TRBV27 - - CASSLSWADTRGYEQYF TGTGCCAGCAGTTTATCGTGGGCAGACACACGTGGATACGAGCAGTACTTC
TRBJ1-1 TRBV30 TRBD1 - CAWDRDGMNTEAFF TGTGCCTGGGACAGGGACGGTATGAACACTGAAGCTTTCTTT
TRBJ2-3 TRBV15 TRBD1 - CATSRGTGVLDTQYF TGTGCCACCAGCAGAGGGACAGGGGTTCTAGATACGCAGTATTTT
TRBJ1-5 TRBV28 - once CASSFPNQPQHF TGTGCCAGCAGTTTCCCTAATCAGCCCCAGCATTTT
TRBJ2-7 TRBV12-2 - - CASRLGSRWSGYEQYF TGTGCAAGTCGCTTAGGGTCCCGGTGGAGCGGCTACGAGCAGTACTTC
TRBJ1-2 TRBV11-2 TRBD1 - CASSPRTGGAWNGYTF TGTGCCAGCAGCCCGCGGACAGGGGGCGCATGGAATGGCTACACCTTC